This T cell receptor (beta chain) originates from a study of T cell changes during pregnancy in multiple sclerosis. V lost 3 bases and J lost 8; bases outside the gene matches: 11. Germline-derived CDR1 and CDR2 are MGHRA and YSYEKL. This CDR3 has 15 amino acids. Produced via immunoSEQ multiplex PCR; TCRdb's table is partial and in-frame only. The table shows nearly 80,000 clones, with around nine tenths occurring only once. This chain joins TRBV4-1 and TRBJ1-2, with 8 bases fitting TRBD1. This TCR came from a female donor with multiple sclerosis, enrolled in a pregnancy study. The sample in question was CD4+ T cells from peripheral blood mononuclear cells, obtained before pregnancy. Here the CDR3 reads CASSQQTGDQGGYTF. CDR3 sequence (DNA): TGCGCCAGCAGCCAGCAGACAGGGGATCAGGGCGGCTACACCTTC.